Listed below are T cell receptor beta chains from one sample, sequenced in a study of beta chain features in type 1 diabetes. The data were produced by immunoSEQ multiplex PCR, yet TCRdb's version contains in-frame clones alone and is incomplete. The sample consists of some 160,000 clones, 7.5% to 9.5% of them appearing once. Input material: central memory CD4+ T cells from blood. The receptors stem from a woman between 18 and 30 years old in good health. Both conserved end residues are part of each CDR3. D genes are given only for firm matches. Clone size is not always given. Where it is, it says once, few, many or a class for expanded clones.

V	size	J	D	CDR3	DNA
TRBV5-1	few	TRBJ2-5	.	CASKEIQETQYF	TGCGCCAGCAAGGAGATTCAAGAGACCCAGTACTTC
TRBV7-8	few	TRBJ1-1	TRBD1	CASSLALRQGLEAFF	TGTGCCAGCAGCTTAGCGCTGAGACAGGGGCTAGAAGCTTTCTTT
TRBV7-8	.	TRBJ2-7	.	CASSLSGLGEQYF	TGTGCCAGCAGCTTGTCAGGGTTGGGGGAGCAGTACTTC
TRBV30	.	TRBJ2-1	TRBD1	CAWSPGQVYYNEQFF	TGTGCCTGGAGTCCCGGACAGGTTTACTACAATGAGCAGTTCTTC
TRBV30	.	TRBJ2-5	TRBD2	CAWASGGQETQYF	TGTGCCTGGGCTAGCGGGGGACAAGAGACCCAGTACTTC
TRBV7-7	.	TRBJ2-1	TRBD2	CASSFLARLAGYNEQFF	TGTGCTAGCAGCTTCCTCGCTAGGTTAGCGGGGTACAATGAGCAGTTCTTC
TRBV6-1	few	TRBJ2-2	.	CASRALGGLGELFF	TGTGCCAGCAGGGCCCTCGGAGGGTTGGGGGAGCTGTTTTTT
TRBV7-2	.	TRBJ1-2	.	CASSWGQTSYGYTF	TGTGCCAGCAGCTGGGGGCAGACCTCCTATGGCTACACCTTC
TRBV14	few	TRBJ1-2	.	CASSQQAGYGYTF	TGTGCCAGCAGCCAACAGGCTGGCTATGGCTACACCTTC
TRBV4-1	few	TRBJ1-5	.	CASSQGFSELSAQPQHF	TGCGCCAGCAGCCAAGGTTTCAGCGAACTGAGTGCTCAGCCCCAGCATTTT
TRBV5-1	few	TRBJ1-1	TRBD1	CASSRDRGSTEAFF	TGCGCCAGCAGCCGGGACAGGGGATCCACTGAAGCTTTCTTT
TRBV5-1	few	TRBJ1-2	.	CASSGQETVYGYTF	TGCGCCAGCAGCGGGCAGGAAACCGTCTATGGCTACACCTTC
TRBV5-1	.	TRBJ2-5	.	CASSLDNQETQYF	TGCGCCAGCAGCCTGGATAACCAAGAGACCCAGTACTTC
TRBV2	few	TRBJ2-5	TRBD2	CASSGFSSGGDKTQYF	TGTGCCAGCAGTGGATTTTCAAGCGGGGGGGACAAGACCCAGTACTTC
TRBV7-2	.	TRBJ2-2	TRBD2	CASKGRAGDTGELFF	TGTGCCAGCAAGGGCAGGGCGGGGGACACCGGGGAGCTGTTTTTT
TRBV18	.	TRBJ1-1	.	CASSRDKGNTEAFF	TGTGCCAGCTCCCGGGACAAGGGGAACACTGAAGCTTTCTTT
TRBV25-1	.	TRBJ1-4	TRBD1	CASRARTGKNLNEKLFF	TGTGCCAGCAGGGCCCGGACAGGGAAGAATCTCAATGAAAAACTGTTTTTT
TRBV29-1	.	TRBJ1-2	.	CSVGGRSPNYGYTF	TGCAGCGTTGGGGGGAGGAGTCCTAACTATGGCTACACCTTC
TRBV25-1	.	TRBJ2-7	.	CASSPTGWGEQYF	TGTGCCAGCAGTCCAACAGGGTGGGGCGAGCAGTACTTC
TRBV5-1	few	TRBJ2-7	TRBD1	CASSAGQGVLYEEYF	TGCGCCAGCAGCGCGGGACAGGGGGTGCTCTACGAGGAGTACTTC
TRBV18	.	TRBJ2-1	.	CASYNTNSYNEQFF	TGTGCCAGCTACAACACCAACTCCTACAATGAGCAGTTCTTC
TRBV11-3	few	TRBJ2-1	.	CASSLVGSPNEQFF	TGTGCCAGCAGCTTAGTTGGTAGTCCCAATGAGCAGTTCTTC
TRBV7-2	many	TRBJ2-5	.	CASSSLETQYF	TGTGCCAGCAGCTCTTTGGAGACCCAGTACTTC
TRBV2	.	TRBJ2-5	.	CASSRQSGFQETQYF	TGTGCCAGCAGCCGGCAGAGCGGCTTTCAAGAGACCCAGTACTTC
TRBV6-6	.	TRBJ1-2	.	CASSLLPRNGYTF	TGTGCCAGCAGTCTCCTACCCAGGAATGGCTACACCTTC
TRBV27	.	TRBJ2-2	.	CASRQGRTGELFF	TGTGCCAGCAGACAGGGTAGGACCGGGGAGCTGTTTTTT
TRBV2	few	TRBJ1-4	.	CASNGGPATNEKLFF	TGTGCCAGCAACGGGGGGCCCGCAACTAATGAAAAACTGTTTTTT
TRBV5-1	many	TRBJ1-1	.	CASSSTAGGTEAFF	TGCGCCAGCAGCTCCACAGCCGGGGGCACTGAAGCTTTCTTT
TRBV5-6	few	TRBJ2-1	.	CASSADSNEQFF	TGTGCCAGCAGCGCGGACTCCAATGAGCAGTTCTTC
TRBV5-1	few	TRBJ2-7	.	CASSLRQGGGSSYEQYF	TGCGCCAGCAGCTTGCGGCAGGGAGGCGGCAGCTCCTACGAGCAGTACTTC
TRBV29-1	many	TRBJ1-1	TRBD1	CSVNRGGTEAFF	TGCAGCGTGAACAGGGGGGGGACTGAAGCTTTCTTT
TRBV5-1	.	TRBJ1-2	TRBD1	CASSPGQARPNYGYTF	TGCGCCAGCAGCCCGGGACAGGCGAGACCTAACTATGGCTACACCTTC
TRBV4-3	few	TRBJ2-3	TRBD2	CASSQSAGGPDTQYF	TGCGCCAGCAGCCAATCGGCGGGGGGGCCAGATACGCAGTATTTT
TRBV30	few	TRBJ2-3	TRBD2	CAWSKTSGSWGTDTQYF	TGTGCCTGGAGTAAAACTAGCGGGAGCTGGGGCACAGATACGCAGTATTTT
TRBV4-3	.	TRBJ1-2	.	CASSQSTGRINYGYTF	TGCGCCAGCAGCCAATCCACAGGAAGAATCAACTATGGCTACACCTTC
TRBV10-3	few	TRBJ1-2	TRBD1	CAIRETGEAGYTF	TGTGCCATCAGGGAGACAGGGGAGGCCGGCTACACCTTC
TRBV11-1	.	TRBJ1-2	TRBD1	CASGTGVVGGYTF	TGTGCCAGCGGGACAGGGGTTGTTGGTGGCTACACCTTC
TRBV7-8	few	TRBJ2-5	.	CASSGPGQETQYF	TGTGCCAGCAGCGGGCCAGGCCAAGAGACCCAGTACTTC
TRBV19	.	TRBJ1-2	.	CASREGALLPNYGYTF	TGTGCCAGTAGGGAAGGGGCCCTCCTCCCTAACTATGGCTACACCTTC
TRBV5-4	.	TRBJ2-3	.	CASSLGPGVTQYF	TGTGCCAGCAGCTTGGGGCCAGGGGTGACGCAGTATTTT
TRBV18	few	TRBJ1-4	TRBD1	CASSPSNRGLNEKLFF	TGTGCCAGCTCACCATCCAACAGGGGCCTTAATGAAAAACTGTTTTTT
TRBV11-2	.	TRBJ1-2	.	CASSLGAGLPSGYTF	TGTGCCAGCAGCTTAGGTGCAGGGCTCCCCTCTGGCTACACCTTC
TRBV30	.	TRBJ1-2	TRBD1	CAWSAYTGVGSGYTF	TGTGCCTGGAGCGCCTACACAGGGGTTGGATCTGGCTACACCTTC
TRBV7-2	.	TRBJ2-3	.	CASSLHHRGDTQYF	TGTGCCAGCAGCCTCCATCACCGGGGAGATACGCAGTATTTT
TRBV27	few	TRBJ2-1	.	CASSRASTQEQFF	TGTGCCAGCAGTCGAGCTAGTACCCAAGAGCAGTTCTTC
TRBV9	.	TRBJ2-2	.	CASSPRATGELFF	TGTGCCAGCAGCCCGAGGGCCACCGGGGAGCTGTTTTTT
TRBV7-2	few	TRBJ2-7	TRBD1	CASSRSYRGYEQYF	TGTGCCAGCAGCCGATCATACAGGGGCTACGAGCAGTACTTC
TRBV18	few	TRBJ2-3	.	CASSPQDTSTDTQYF	TGTGCCAGCTCACCTCAGGACACTAGCACAGATACGCAGTATTTT
TRBV19	.	TRBJ1-1	.	CASSMWDTAEAFF	TGTGCCAGTAGTATGTGGGACACTGCTGAAGCTTTCTTT
TRBV27	.	TRBJ2-6	TRBD1	CASSALLTGGASGANVLTF	TGTGCCAGCAGCGCCCTCCTGACAGGGGGCGCATCTGGGGCCAACGTCCTGACTTTC
TRBV11-2	.	TRBJ1-2	TRBD1	CASSKIWDRANYGYTF	TGTGCCAGCAGTAAAATCTGGGACAGAGCGAACTATGGCTACACCTTC
TRBV5-5	.	TRBJ2-2	TRBD2	CASSLKLAGGRSGELFF	TGTGCCAGCAGCTTAAAGCTAGCGGGAGGGCGGTCCGGGGAGCTGTTTTTT
TRBV14	few	TRBJ1-1	.	CASSQDHTGNTEAFF	TGTGCCAGCAGCCAAGATCACACAGGGAACACTGAAGCTTTCTTT
TRBV20-1	.	TRBJ2-4	.	CSASSAAVLYF	TGCAGTGCTAGTTCGGCGGCGGTTTTGTACTTC
TRBV30	.	TRBJ1-1	.	CAWSGSGTEAFF	TGTGCCTGGAGTGGCAGTGGGACAGAAGCTTTCTTT
TRBV18	few	TRBJ2-7	TRBD1	CASSPRFPQGNTYEQYF	TGTGCCAGCTCACCAAGATTCCCACAGGGGAACACCTACGAGCAGTACTTC
TRBV7-2	few	TRBJ2-5	TRBD2	CASSPRLAGGQETQYF	TGTGCCAGCAGCCCTCGACTAGCGGGGGGCCAAGAGACCCAGTACTTC